This T cell receptor beta chain was identified during a study of long-term antiretroviral therapy in people with HIV. Survey-level resolution applied to immunoSEQ assay v3.0. TCRdb's copy holds only in-frame clones and misses some; the assay was immunoSEQ multiplex PCR. The sample has 16,000 or so clones, 70% to 80% seen once. None of the participants with HIV were treated outside the United States. Each specimen consisted of about 0.85-11 million cryopreserved PBMC prior to extraction of DNA. This TCR derives from a man in his forties or fifties with HIV. The sample in question was unsorted PBMCs, obtained 2.1 years after starting antiretroviral therapy.

The CDR3 spells CAIQGVVNTEAFF. In DNA, the CDR3 is TGTGCCATCCAAGGGGTGGTGAACACTGAAGCTTTCTTT. The J gene is TRBJ1-1, the V gene TRBV10-3, with TRBD1 as a possible D gene (5 bases). The CDR3 is 13 residues long. Germline values: CDR1 ENHRY, CDR2 SYGVKD. Trimming pared 8 bases from V and 0 bases from J, leaving 10 bases between.